The 21 T cell receptor beta chains below were found in one sample sequenced in a study of patients and donors after allogeneic stem cell transplantation. TCRdb used MiXCR to reprocess the RT-PCR reads, holding one entry per CDR3 protein. The sample contains 800,000 to 1,000,000 distinct CDR3 sequences, about a sixth of which appear only once. Specimen: blood, either unsorted or a sorted T cell fraction (not recorded which). The receptors originated from a human donor who was either an allogeneic HSCT recipient or a stem cell or donor lymphocyte infusion donor (not recorded which). It is not recorded whose cells these are; they may come from a transplant donor.

This clonotype was detected only a few times. This chain joins TRBV7-6 and TRBJ2-1, with TRBD2 identical over 7 bases. J lost 3 bases, V lost 4 bases, and 6 bases had no gene match. Germline values: CDR1 SGHVS, CDR2 FNYEAQ. The CDR3 totals 15 residues. The CDR3 spells CASSSLGGFYNEQFF. In DNA, the CDR3 is TGTGCCAGCAGCTCCCTCGGGGGGTTCTACAATGAGCAGTTCTTC.

This clonotype was recorded a few times. The chain recombines TRBV12-3 or TRBV12-4 with TRBJ1-2; TRBD1 is a possible D gene (6 bases). V lost 4 bases and J lost 8, with 8 bases in between. The CDR3 loop spans 11 amino acids. The CDR3 nucleotides read TGTGCCAGCAGTTCAGGGGTCGGCTACACCTTC. Amino acid sequence: CASSSGVGYTF.

In this sample, this clonotype turned up many times. The rearrangement links TRBV12-3 or TRBV12-4 to TRBJ2-5; D possibly corresponds to TRBD1 (5 bases). V gave up 5 bases and J gave up 4 bases, with 20 bases separating them. This CDR3 spans 16 amino acids. CDR3 loop: CASSATLGGAGETQYF. The CDR3 nucleotides read TGTGCCAGCAGTGCTACTTTAGGTGGGGCAGGAGAGACCCAGTACTTC.

The chain links TRBV30 to TRBJ2-7; 7 bases map to TRBD1. After removal of 2 bases from V and 4 bases from J, the junction contained 5 bases not matched to a gene. CDR3 size: 13 residues. CDR1 is GTSNPN and CDR2 is SVGIG in the germline V gene (reference sequence). DNA of the CDR3: TGTGCCTGGAGTAGGGGACAGATATACGAGCAGTACTTC. Amino acids: CAWSRGQIYEQYF. Based on the CDR3 plus reference TRBV30 and TRBJ2-7, the full variable domain is SQTIHQWPATLVQPVGSPLSLECTVEGTSNPNLYWYRQAAGRGLQLLFYSVGIGQISSEVPQNLSASRPQDRQFILSSKKLLLSDSGFYLCAWSRGQIYEQYFGPGTRLTVT.

The chain carries TRBV12-3 or TRBV12-4 and TRBJ2-2; no clear D gene. Between the trimmed V and J ends, which lost 8 bases and 8 bases, there was a span of 12 bases. The CDR3 is 12 amino acids. This CDR3 reads CASPSMSGELFF. CDR3 nucleotides: TGTGCCAGCCCATCAATGTCTGGGGAGCTGTTTTTT.

This sequence joins TRBV4-1 and TRBJ2-3, with 9 bases that match TRBD2. CDR1 is MGHRA and CDR2 is YSYEKL in the germline V gene. The V segment lost 3 bases and the J segment 6 bases; nucleotides outside the gene matches: 7. The CDR3 is 15 amino acids. For the CDR3, the DNA is TGCGCCAGCAGCCAGCTAGCGGGATTAGGGGATACGCAGTATTTT. Translation: CASSQLAGLGDTQYF.

The rearrangement joins TRBV4-1 to TRBJ2-1, with D unclear. Trimming cost V 0 bases and J 2 bases, with 11 bases left between them. This CDR3 contains 16 residues. CDR1 is MGHRA, CDR2 YSYEKL, per germline. This chain's CDR3 is CASSQDQRLAYNEQFF. The CDR3 DNA follows: TGCGCCAGCAGCCAAGATCAAAGGCTAGCCTACAATGAGCAGTTCTTC.

This clonotype was picked up a small number of times. The chain couples TRBV5-1 to TRBJ1-1; 9 nucleotides match TRBD1. CDR3 length: 14 residues. Germline trimming cut 2 bases from V and 5 bases from J; bases unmatched to any gene: 4. Germline values: CDR1 SGHRS, CDR2 YFSETQ. The chain's CDR3 is CASSFQQGATEAFF. The CDR3 region has the DNA TGCGCCAGCAGCTTTCAACAGGGGGCGACTGAAGCTTTCTTT. Variable domain in full (rest from reference TRBV5-1 and TRBJ1-1): KAGVTQTPRYLIKTRGQQVTLSCSPISGHRSVSWYQQTPGQGLQFLFEYFSETQRNKGNFPGRFSGRQFSNSRSEMNVSTLELGDSALYLCASSFQQGATEAFFGQGTRLTVV.

This clonotype was seen a handful of times. The chain recombines TRBV6-2 or TRBV6-3 with TRBJ2-5; D is uncertain. The CDR3 loop spans 13 amino acids. The V gene lost 6 bases and the J gene lost 4 bases, with 12 bases spanning the gap. Per the germline V gene, CDR1 is MNHEY and CDR2 is SVGEGT. CDR3 DNA: TGTGCCAGCAGCTACGGTTTTGGAGAGACCCAGTACTTC. It yields the protein CASSYGFGETQYF.

The CDR3 region has the DNA TGTGCCAGCAGTCGGGACATAGGGAGCAATCAGCCCCAGCATTTT. Translating it yields CASSRDIGSNQPQHF. The V gene is TRBV6-2 or TRBV6-3, the J gene TRBJ1-5, with TRBD1 as a possible D gene (6 bases). V lost 5 bases to trimming and J lost 1 base, with 12 bases between them. Germline V gives CDR1 MNHEY, CDR2 SVGEGT. The CDR3 runs 15 residues.

The chain links TRBV7-2 to TRBJ1-4; 7 bases are a match to TRBD1. V was clipped by 3 bases and J by 8 bases; unmatched bases: 3. The germline V gene encodes CDR1 SGHTA and CDR2 FQGNSA. This CDR3 has 13 amino acids. The CDR3 nucleotides are TGTGCCAGCAGCTTCCAGGGGGTGGAAAAACTGTTTTTT. Amino acid sequence: CASSFQGVEKLFF.

This CDR3 reads CASSLQLSSYNEQFF. Written as DNA, the CDR3 is TGTGCCAGCAGTTTACAACTCAGCTCCTACAATGAGCAGTTCTTC. V is TRBV27 and J is TRBJ2-1; D ambiguous. Deletions cut 2 bases from V and 0 bases from J, with 8 bases between. This CDR3 is 15 amino acids long. Germline V gene data show CDR1 as MNHEY and CDR2 as SMNVEV (reference sequence).

This clonotype was observed many times. The chain carries TRBV12-3 or TRBV12-4 and TRBJ1-2; D is unclear. The ends were cut back, 5 bases at V and 5 bases at J, with 21 bases in the middle. The CDR3 sequence is 16 residues long. CDR3 DNA sequence: TGTGCCAGCAGTACCAGAGGCGGGGAGGGAGTGTATGGCTACACCTTC. Translating it yields CASSTRGGEGVYGYTF.

This clonotype has just a few counts. V is TRBV4-2 and J is TRBJ1-3; a weak D match, TRBD1 (6 bases). Germline CDR1 is LGHNA and CDR2 is YNFKEQ. The length of the CDR3 is 16 residues. The V end was cut by 1 base, the J end by 4 bases, with 14 bases between. The CDR3 DNA reads TGTGCCAGCAGCCAAGGCCTAAGGACAGCAGGAAACACCATATATTTT. This encodes CASSQGLRTAGNTIYF.

J is TRBJ2-7 and V is TRBV29-1, with D tentatively TRBD1 (6 bases). The germline CDR1 and CDR2 sequences are SQVTM and ANQGSEA. Deletions cut 5 bases from V and 0 bases from J, with 8 bases between. The CDR3 is 12 residues long. The CDR3 reads CSVTDSSYEQYF. The CDR3 DNA sequence: TGCAGCGTTACGGACAGCTCCTACGAGCAGTACTTC.

This chain connects TRBV7-8 to TRBJ2-7; a weak D match, TRBD2 (6 bases). V gave up 5 bases and J gave up 3 bases, with 14 bases separating them. Germline-derived CDR1 and CDR2 are SGHVS and FQNEAQ. The CDR3 is 14 residues long. Here the CDR3 reads CASSPAGSHYEQYF. CDR3 DNA sequence: TGTGCCAGCAGCCCAGCGGGCAGCCACTACGAGCAGTACTTC.

At least ten counts were recorded for this clonotype. The junction departs from the called germline gene at one end, perhaps through a read error. The rearrangement links TRBV5-1 to TRBJ2-3; possibly TRBD1 for D (5 bases). This CDR3 has 13 residues. The germline V gene encodes CDR1 SGHRS and CDR2 YFSETQ. The CDR3 is CASSLAGSDTQYF. The CDR3 DNA reads as TGTGCCAGCAGCTTAGCAGGGTCGGATACGCAGTATTTT.

In its sample, this clonotype was seen once. V is TRBV4-2 and J is TRBJ2-5, with D unresolved. The V gene's germline CDR1 is LGHNA and CDR2 YNFKEQ. V was trimmed by 0 bases and J by 4 bases, leaving 12 bases between them. This CDR3 comprises 15 residues. This CDR3 is CASSQDKPGRETQYF. DNA for the CDR3: TGTGCCAGCAGCCAAGACAAGCCCGGCCGAGAGACCCAGTACTTC.

CDR3 protein: CASSQQGKRTEAFF. As DNA, the CDR3 is TGCGCCAGCAGCCAACAGGGGAAGCGGACTGAAGCTTTCTTT. This sequence joins TRBV5-1 and TRBJ1-1; TRBD1 matches at 7 bases. The CDR3 sequence is 14 residues long. V lost 4 bases to trimming and J lost 5 bases; unmatched junction nucleotides: 8. In germline, CDR1 is SGHRS, CDR2 YFSETQ.

This clonotype was picked up many times. The V call is TRBV12-3 or TRBV12-4, the J call TRBJ1-1, with TRBD1 identical over 7 bases. Trimming took 3 bases from V and 4 from J; bases not matched to a gene: 5. The length of the CDR3 is 14 residues. CDR3 nucleotides: TGTGCCAGCAGTTTTCCCAGGGGGGGCACTGAAGCTTTCTTT. Its protein product is CASSFPRGGTEAFF.

This clonotype was detected many times. The rearrangement links TRBV12-3 or TRBV12-4 to TRBJ1-4, with 7 bases fitting TRBD1. The CDR3 totals 11 residues. The V and J ends lost 6 bases and 14 bases, in that order; junction bases with no gene match: 6. CDR3 DNA sequence: TGTGCCAGCAGCCCGACAGGGCCGCTGTTTTTT. The encoded protein is CASSPTGPLFF.